The present T cell receptor beta chain was sequenced within a study of response to subunit inactivated influenza vaccine. TCRdb independently ran MiXCR on the RT-PCR reads; one entry per CDR3 protein. The table lists about 700,000 distinct CDR3 sequences, approximately 13% of them singletons. V was clipped by 5 bases and J by 6 bases; unmatched bases: 5. The CDR3 extends over 13 amino acids. Germline CDR1 reads MNHNY; CDR2 reads SVGAGI (reference sequence). The V gene is TRBV6-6, the J gene TRBJ2-7; 9 positions agree with TRBD1. The receptor was isolated from a man between 45 and 60 years old who received an inactivated influenza vaccine. The specimen comprised PBMCs from blood, sampled roughly 15 days before vaccination. Written as DNA, the CDR3 is TGTGCCAGCAGTCAGGACAGGGGCCTCGAGCAGTACTTC. The encoded protein is CASSQDRGLEQYF.